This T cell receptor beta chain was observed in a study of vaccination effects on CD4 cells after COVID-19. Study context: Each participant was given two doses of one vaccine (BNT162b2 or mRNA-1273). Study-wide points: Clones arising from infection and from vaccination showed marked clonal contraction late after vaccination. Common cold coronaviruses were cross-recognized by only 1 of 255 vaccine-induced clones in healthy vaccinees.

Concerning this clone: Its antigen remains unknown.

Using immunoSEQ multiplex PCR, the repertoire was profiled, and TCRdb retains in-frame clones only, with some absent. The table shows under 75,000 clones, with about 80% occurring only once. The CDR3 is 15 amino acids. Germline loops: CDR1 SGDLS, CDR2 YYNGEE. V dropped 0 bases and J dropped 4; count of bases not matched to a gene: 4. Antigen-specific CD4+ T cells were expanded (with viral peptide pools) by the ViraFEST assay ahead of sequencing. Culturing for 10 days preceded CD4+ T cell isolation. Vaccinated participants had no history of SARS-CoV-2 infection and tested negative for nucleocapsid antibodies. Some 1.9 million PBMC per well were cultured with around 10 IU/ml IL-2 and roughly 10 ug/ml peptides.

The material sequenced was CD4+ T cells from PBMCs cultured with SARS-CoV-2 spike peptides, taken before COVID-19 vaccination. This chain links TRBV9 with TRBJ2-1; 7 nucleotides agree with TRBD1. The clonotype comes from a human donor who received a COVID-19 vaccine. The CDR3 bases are TGTGCCAGCAGCGTAGGACAGGGACAATACAATGAGCAGTTCTTC. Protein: CASSVGQGQYNEQFF.